A selection of T cell receptor beta chains follows, all from one sample in a study of blood T cells in healthy people across ages. From the 5' RACE reads, TCRdb called clonotypes with MiXCR, one entry per CDR3 protein. In the table there are some 900,000 distinct CDR3 sequences, 45% to 50% of which are singletons. Input material: blood. These receptors were taken from a man between 25 and 39 years old in good health. Both conserved end residues are part of each CDR3. A D gene is named only where the DNA matches it firmly. Clone size is shown for a subset of rows, as once, few, many or a class of expanded clone.

J: TRBJ2-7
D: NA
V: TRBV29-1
size: few
DNA: TGCAGCGTTGGTGGGGACCAAAGTAAGGATCCCTACGAGCAGTACTTC
CDR3: CSVGGDQSKDPYEQYF

J: TRBJ2-3
D: TRBD2
V: TRBV10-3
size: NA
DNA: TGTGCCATCAGTGATAATCCGGGACTAGCAGGAGATACGCAGTATTTT
CDR3: CAISDNPGLAGDTQYF

J: TRBJ2-3
D: TRBD2
V: TRBV7-7
size: NA
DNA: TGTGCTAGCAGCTCCGGGCGGGGGTCGTCAGATACGCAGTATTTT
CDR3: CASSSGRGSSDTQYF

J: TRBJ2-1
D: TRBD2
V: TRBV10-3
size: many
DNA: TGTGCCATCAGCCCTGGGACTAGCGGCTACAATGAGCAGTTCTTC
CDR3: CAISPGTSGYNEQFF

J: TRBJ2-5
D: NA
V: TRBV6-2/TRBV6-3
size: NA
DNA: TGTGCCAGCAGTGACTCGAAAGGGCAAGAGACCCAGTACTTC
CDR3: CASSDSKGQETQYF

J: TRBJ2-5
D: TRBD1
V: TRBV24-1
size: NA
DNA: TGTGCCACCACTAACAGGGGCGACAATGAGCAGTACTTC
CDR3: CATTNRGDNEQYF

J: TRBJ1-4
D: NA
V: TRBV27
size: once
DNA: TGTGCCAGCAGTTTACATCCGTATAGTTCTGATGCGAGGAAGGCCGCAACTAATGAAAAACTGTTTTTT
CDR3: CASSLHPYSSDARKAATNEKLFF

J: TRBJ1-5
D: TRBD1
V: TRBV6-2/TRBV6-3
size: NA
DNA: TGTGCCAGCAGTTACTTGACAGGGAGTCAGCCCCAGCATTTT
CDR3: CASSYLTGSQPQHF

J: TRBJ2-3
D: NA
V: TRBV20-1
size: NA
DNA: TGCAGTGCTAGAGATATGCCGGAGGAGTATTTT
CDR3: CSARDMPEEYF

J: TRBJ1-5
D: TRBD1
V: TRBV12-3/TRBV12-4
size: NA
DNA: TGTGCCAGCAGTTTCGACAGGGCTAGCAATCAGCCCCAGCATTTT
CDR3: CASSFDRASNQPQHF

J: TRBJ1-5
D: NA
V: TRBV10-3
size: NA
DNA: TGTGTCATCAGTGGCGGGAATCAGCCCCAGCATTTT
CDR3: CVISGGNQPQHF

J: TRBJ2-5
D: NA
V: TRBV5-4
size: NA
DNA: TGTGCCAGCAGCTTGGGCTGGAGCACCCAAGAGACCCAGTACTTC
CDR3: CASSLGWSTQETQYF

J: TRBJ2-3
D: TRBD2
V: TRBV5-1
size: few
DNA: TGCGCCAGCAGGCAGACCTCGGCGGGGGGACCTTTTGATACGCAGTATTTT
CDR3: CASRQTSAGGPFDTQYF